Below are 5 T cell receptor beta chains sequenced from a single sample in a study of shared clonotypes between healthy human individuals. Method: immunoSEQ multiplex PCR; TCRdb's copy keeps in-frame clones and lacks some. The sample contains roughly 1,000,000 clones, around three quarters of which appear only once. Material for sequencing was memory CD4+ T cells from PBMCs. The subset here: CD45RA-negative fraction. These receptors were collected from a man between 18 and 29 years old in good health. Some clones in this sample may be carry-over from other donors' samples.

CDR3 nucleotides: TGTGCCAGCAGCTCTAAACAGGACACAGATACGCAGTATTTT. Translating gives CASSSKQDTDTQYF. V usage is TRBV5-4 and J usage is TRBJ2-3; possibly TRBD1 for D (5 bases). The CDR3 covers 14 residues. Germline V gene sequence: CDR1 SGHNT, CDR2 YYREEE (reference sequence). With 3 bases removed from V and 2 bases from J, the gap between germline ends came to 10 bases.

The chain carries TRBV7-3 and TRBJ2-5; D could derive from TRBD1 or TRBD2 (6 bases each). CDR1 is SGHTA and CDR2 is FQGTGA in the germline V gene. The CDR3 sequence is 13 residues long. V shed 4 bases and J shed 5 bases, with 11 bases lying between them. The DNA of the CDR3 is TGTGCCAGCAGCTCGGGGGCGCGGGAGACCCAGTACTTC. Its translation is CASSSGARETQYF.

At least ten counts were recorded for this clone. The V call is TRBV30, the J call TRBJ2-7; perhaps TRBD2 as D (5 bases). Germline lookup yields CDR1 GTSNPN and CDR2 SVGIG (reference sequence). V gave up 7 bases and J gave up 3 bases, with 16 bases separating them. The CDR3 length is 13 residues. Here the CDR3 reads CAFRGSANYEQYF. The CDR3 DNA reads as TGTGCCTTTCGAGGGAGTGCCAACTACGAGCAGTACTTC. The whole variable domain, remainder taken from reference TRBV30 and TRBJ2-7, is SQTIHQWPATLVQPVGSPLSLECTVEGTSNPNLYWYRQAAGRGLQLLFYSVGIGQISSEVPQNLSASRPQDRQFILSSKKLLLSDSGFYLCAFRGSANYEQYFGPGTRLTVT.

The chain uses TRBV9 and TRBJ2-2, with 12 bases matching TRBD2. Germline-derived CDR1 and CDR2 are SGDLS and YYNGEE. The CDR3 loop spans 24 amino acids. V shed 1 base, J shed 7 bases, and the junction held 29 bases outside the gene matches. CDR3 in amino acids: CASSVTIPGLAGAVGPISYGELFF. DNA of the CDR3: TGTGCCAGCAGCGTAACAATTCCGGGACTAGCGGGTGCGGTTGGCCCAATATCCTACGGGGAGCTGTTTTTT.

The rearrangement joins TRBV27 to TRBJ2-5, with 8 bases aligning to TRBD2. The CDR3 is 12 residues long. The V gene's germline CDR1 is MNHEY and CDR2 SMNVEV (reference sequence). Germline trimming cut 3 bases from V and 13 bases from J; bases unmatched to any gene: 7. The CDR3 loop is CASSFPGGAPYF. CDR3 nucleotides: TGTGCCAGCAGTTTCCCCGGGGGGGCCCCGTACTTC.